This T cell receptor beta chain appears in the sequencing data of a study of blood T cells in healthy people across ages. To note about this clonotype: Its antigen is still unknown.

A second PCR of 7 to 11 cycles used a sample-barcoded 5' primer and a J-beta primer mix. TCRdb fed the 5' RACE reads into MiXCR, producing one record per CDR3 protein. The sample yields roughly 500,000 distinct CDR3 sequences, less than 25% seen once. This CDR3 is built from 18 residues. V shed 4 bases and J 5 bases; nucleotides not matched to a gene: 19. The germline gives CDR1 SGHTA, CDR2 FQGNSA. Study-level findings and limits: A greater number of naive CD4+ cells and higher diversity distinguished long-lived donors from aged donors. Across samples, TCR beta diversity tracked strongly with naive T cell percentage.

Every sample yielded at least 6.5 million isolated PBMCs. The sample was also reused in another study, on T cells of mothers and their children. Per that study: At approximately 1.5 ug per 15 ul, all of the extracted RNA went into cDNA synthesis.

J is TRBJ2-5 and V is TRBV7-2; 7 nucleotides line up with TRBD2. This sequence originates from a boy younger than 18 in good health. The material sequenced was blood. The CDR3 bases are TGTGCCAGCAGCTCACCAACGGTGGGGCTATTCGGGGGGGAGACCCAGTACTTC. Protein sequence: CASSSPTVGLFGGETQYF.